The 4 T cell receptor beta chains in this list originate from one sample, sequenced in a study of beta chain features in type 1 diabetes. Expressed TCRB transcripts were sequenced because the isolated RNA had all been reverse transcribed beforehand. Clones were read by immunoSEQ multiplex PCR, and TCRdb kept only the in-frame ones, dropping some. The table has roughly 700,000 clones, over 10% seen once. For these receptors, no antigen is known. Points from the study as a whole: Moderately but significantly shorter TCRB CDR3s were found in Type 1 diabetes patients in all four CD4+ subsets.

Input material: naive CD4+ T cells from blood. The receptors derive from a man aged 18 to 30 with type 1 diabetes.

The chain couples TRBV21-1 to TRBJ1-4; no check of the table's D call, TRBD1, against the DNA was made. TRBV21-1 is marked as a pseudogene. This CDR3 has 17 residues. CDR3 DNA sequence: TGTGCCAGCAAGGCCCGGGACACCGGGAAGTTGGCTGAAAAACTGTTTTTT. Translation: CASKARDTGKLAEKLFF.

CDR3 residues: CAWSPEINTEAFF. In DNA form, the CDR3 reads TGTGCCTGGAGTCCCGAGATTAACACTGAAGCTTTCTTT. The rearrangement links TRBV30 to TRBJ1-1; no clear D. The CDR3 length is 13 residues. The germline V gene encodes CDR1 GTSNPN and CDR2 SVGIG (reference sequence). The germline V and J ends were trimmed by 2 bases and 2 bases, with 9 bases remaining between them.

V is TRBV10-3 and J is TRBJ2-7; 9 positions agree with TRBD1. This CDR3 is 14 amino acids long. The V gene's germline CDR1 is ENHRY and CDR2 SYGVKD. V dropped 4 bases and J dropped 6; count of bases not matched to a gene: 7. The CDR3 here is CAISAGTGFLEQYF. CDR3 DNA sequence: TGTGCCATCAGTGCCGGGACAGGGTTCCTCGAGCAGTACTTC.

The CDR3, as DNA: TGCGCCAGCAGCTTGGCTGCTTCCGGGGGTGAGCAGTTCTTC. Translation gives CASSLAASGGEQFF. The chain joins TRBV5-1 to TRBJ2-1; tentatively, D is TRBD2 (6 bases). Germline V CDR1 and CDR2: SGHRS, YFSETQ. V was shortened by 0 bases and J by 9 bases, with 13 bases between the two germline ends. The CDR3 extends over 14 amino acids.